This TCR beta chain was observed in a study of T cell changes during pregnancy in multiple sclerosis. Here immunoSEQ multiplex PCR was the method, and the copy in TCRdb shows in-frame clones only, minus some. The sample yields about 51,000 clones, 94% seen once. The CDR3 is 20 residues long. V shed 5 bases, J shed 3 bases, and the junction held 20 bases outside the gene matches. Germline V gives CDR1 SNHLY, CDR2 FYNNEI. This specimen was CD4+ T cells from peripheral blood mononuclear cells, taken in the second trimester of pregnancy. The chain links TRBV2 to TRBJ1-5; TRBD1 matches at 9 bases. The sequence came from a female donor with multiple sclerosis, enrolled in a pregnancy study. CDR3 in DNA: TGTGCCAGCAGTCAAAACATAGGGACAGGGTCTTCTAGCGACAATCAGCCCCAGCATTTT. It is translated as CASSQNIGTGSSSDNQPQHF.